These 25 T cell receptor beta chains came from one sample sequenced in a study of patients and donors after allogeneic stem cell transplantation. TCRdb reprocessed the RT-PCR reads with MiXCR, giving one entry per CDR3 protein. The sample contains more than 150,000 distinct CDR3 sequences, approximately 41% of which appear only once. Sequenced sample: blood, either unsorted or a sorted T cell fraction (not recorded which). The receptor set was obtained from a human donor who was either an allogeneic HSCT recipient or a stem cell or donor lymphocyte infusion donor (not recorded which). It is not recorded whose cells these are; they may come from a transplant donor.

This clonotype appeared a single time. The genes are TRBV7-3 and TRBJ2-1, with D tentatively TRBD2 (6 bases). This CDR3 has 15 amino acids. Trimming left V 5 bases short and J 8 bases short, with 19 bases between. Germline loops: CDR1 SGHTA, CDR2 FQGTGA. The CDR3 DNA reads TGTGCCAGCAGCCTAAGTGGAGGGCTAGCCGATGAGCAGTTCTTC. It encodes CASSLSGGLADEQFF.

This clonotype occurred a few times. The chain carries TRBV6-5 and TRBJ2-1; 8 bases map to TRBD2. Germline V gene lookup returns CDR1 MNHEY and CDR2 SVGAGI. The V gene end was trimmed by 5 bases and the J gene end by 5 bases; junction bases not matched to a gene: 8. The CDR3 is made up of 15 amino acids. CDR3 coding DNA: TGTGCCAGCAGTAGGTCACTAGCGGATAACAATGAGCAGTTCTTC. Amino acids: CASSRSLADNNEQFF.

The rearrangement joins TRBV7-2 to TRBJ1-1; 7 positions match TRBD1. The CDR3 runs to 14 residues. The ends lost 5 bases at V and 1 base at J; junction bases unmatched: 4. The V gene's germline CDR1 is SGHTA and CDR2 FQGNSA. CDR3 amino acids: CASSTGTANTEAFF. The CDR3 DNA follows: TGTGCCAGCAGCACCGGGACAGCGAACACTGAAGCTTTCTTT.

This clonotype has at least ten counts. V is TRBV12-3 or TRBV12-4 and J is TRBJ1-5; D might be TRBD1 (5 bases). V was shortened by 6 bases and J by 6 bases, with 15 bases between the two germline ends. The CDR3 consists of 14 residues. DNA for the CDR3: TGTGCCAGCAGATCCGGGACGGGTCGTCAGCCCCAGCATTTT. Translation: CASRSGTGRQPQHF.

The gene calls are TRBV7-9 and TRBJ2-3, with D possibly matching TRBD2 (5 bases). V gave up 1 base and J gave up 5 bases, with 10 bases separating them. CDR3 length: 14 amino acids. From germline, CDR1 is SEHNR and CDR2 FQNEAQ (reference sequence). The CDR3 sequence is CASSLGGPGDTQYF. As DNA, the CDR3 is TGTGCCAGCAGCTTAGGAGGGCCGGGAGATACGCAGTATTTT.

V and J are TRBV16 and TRBJ1-2, with D possibly TRBD1 on 6 matching bases. The CDR3 length is 12 residues. CDR1 and CDR2 (germline): KGHSY, FQNENV. V lost 5 bases, J lost 5 bases, and 9 bases lay in between. Here the CDR3 DNA reads TGTGCCAGCAGCACCCAGGGGTATGGCTACACCTTC. Its protein product is CASSTQGYGYTF.

The chain is built from TRBV12-3 or TRBV12-4 and TRBJ1-2; 9 bases line up with TRBD1. The trim removed 5 bases at V and 6 bases at J, leaving 4 bases unmatched. The CDR3 is made up of 13 amino acids. The CDR3 DNA is TGTGCCAGCAGTCTCGGGACAGGGAATGGCTACACCTTC. It encodes CASSLGTGNGYTF.

This chain connects TRBV6-1 to TRBJ1-1; TRBD1 aligns across 7 bases. CDR1 and CDR2 (germline): MNHNS, SASEGT. V was pared by 1 base and J by 5 bases, with 4 bases of the junction left unmatched. This CDR3 spans 14 amino acids. The CDR3: CASSEGDSGTEAFF. The CDR3 bases are TGTGCCAGCAGTGAAGGGGACAGCGGGACTGAAGCTTTCTTT.

This sequence joins TRBV20-1 and TRBJ2-1; D is uncertain. Per germline, CDR1 DFQATT and CDR2 SNEGSKA (reference sequence). The CDR3 totals 14 residues. Trimming left V 5 bases short and J 4 bases short, with 15 bases between. DNA of the CDR3: TGCAGTGCTTCGCACCGGGCCCTATACAATGAGCAGTTCTTC. Amino acid sequence: CSASHRALYNEQFF.

The chain combines TRBV21-1 with TRBJ1-1; TRBD1, as called in the table, went unchecked against the DNA. TRBV21-1 is a recognized pseudogene. This CDR3 is 17 amino acids long. The CDR3 DNA sequence: TGTGCCAGCAGCCCCCGTTTTTCGACAGCCATGAACACTGAAGCTTTCTTT. Its translation: CASSPRFSTAMNTEAFF.

The chain has TRBV20-1 and TRBJ2-7, with TRBD2 matching over 7 bases. The J segment lost 1 base and the V segment lost 8 bases, leaving 11 bases of the junction unmatched. Germline V gives CDR1 DFQATT, CDR2 SNEGSKA (reference sequence). The CDR3 totals 14 residues. CDR3 sequence reads: CSQVPAGVSYEQYF. Written as DNA, the CDR3 is TGCAGTCAAGTCCCGGCGGGAGTGTCCTACGAGCAGTACTTC.

The rearrangement links TRBV12-3 or TRBV12-4 to TRBJ1-1; tentatively, D is TRBD1 (5 bases). There are 13 residues in the CDR3. Between the trimmed V and J ends, which lost 4 bases and 2 bases, there was a span of 8 bases. The CDR3 DNA sequence: TGTGCCAGCAGTTGGGGACCCAACACTGAAGCTTTCTTT. It translates to CASSWGPNTEAFF.

This clonotype was counted once. V usage is TRBV27 and J usage is TRBJ1-5; TRBD1 is a possible D gene (6 bases). There are 15 residues in the CDR3. Germline CDR1 MNHEY, CDR2 SMNVEV (reference sequence). V lost 5 bases, J lost 3 bases, and 14 bases lay in between. CDR3 coding DNA: TGTGCCAGCAGTCGTCAGGGGAGGGACAATCAGCCCCAGCATTTT. Translating gives CASSRQGRDNQPQHF.

This clonotype appeared once. The chain is built from TRBV6-5 and TRBJ2-2; 8 bases are a match to TRBD2. The CDR3 has 15 residues. Per germline, CDR1 MNHEY and CDR2 SVGAGI. Germline trimming cut 2 bases from V and 4 bases from J; bases unmatched to any gene: 3. CDR3 nucleotides: TGTGCCAGCAGTTACATCCTAGCGGGCACCGGGGAGCTGTTTTTT. This codes for CASSYILAGTGELFF.

This clonotype was observed many times. This chain joins TRBV27 and TRBJ1-6; D not certain. This CDR3 contains 15 residues. Germline V lookup: CDR1 MNHEY, CDR2 SMNVEV (reference sequence). Deletions cut 2 bases from V and 4 bases from J, with 9 bases between. CDR3 nucleotide sequence: TGTGCCAGCAGTTTACGCGGCGGGTATAATTCACCCCTCCACTTT. It is translated as CASSLRGGYNSPLHF.

V gene TRBV28 combines with J gene TRBJ1-5; D is perhaps TRBD1 (6 bases). The CDR3 is 18 residues long. Germline lookup yields CDR1 MDHEN and CDR2 SYDVKM. V was clipped by 1 base and J by 0 bases, with 16 bases between them. DNA for the CDR3: TGTGCCAGCAGTTTATTTTATTTACAGGGTGATAGCAATCAGCCCCAGCATTTT. This codes for CASSLFYLQGDSNQPQHF.

The chain couples TRBV12-3 or TRBV12-4 to TRBJ1-2; D call uncertain. V lost 7 bases and J 7 bases, leaving 13 bases between the germline ends. The CDR3 contains 12 residues. As DNA, the CDR3 is TGTGCCAGCACCGCGTTGGTGGGTGGCTACACCTTC. Amino acids: CASTALVGGYTF.

There are a few counts of this clonotype. The chain recombines TRBV5-6 with TRBJ1-2; 9 nucleotides line up with TRBD1. V lost 0 bases, J lost 3 bases, and 9 bases stayed unmatched. The germline CDR1 and CDR2 sequences are SGHDT and YYEEEE. This CDR3 has 17 residues. The CDR3 bases are TGTGCCAGCAGCTTGGTGGACAGGGGCTACCCGGACTATGGCTACACCTTC. Amino acid sequence: CASSLVDRGYPDYGYTF.

This clonotype was picked up a small number of times. The chain recombines TRBV6-5 with TRBJ2-7, with 7 bases matching TRBD2. J was trimmed by 2 bases and V by 2 bases; bases with no gene match: 6. CDR3 length equals 15 residues. In germline, CDR1 is MNHEY, CDR2 SVGAGI. The CDR3 DNA is TGTGCCAGCAGTTACGAATCAGGGACTACCTACGAGCAGTACTTC. This translates into CASSYESGTTYEQYF.

This clonotype was observed a few times. This chain connects TRBV7-9 to TRBJ2-5; D gene ambiguous. The ends were cut back, 1 base at V and 0 bases at J, with 12 bases in the middle. Per the germline V gene, CDR1 is SEHNR and CDR2 is FQNEAQ (reference sequence). The CDR3 runs 16 residues. The CDR3 DNA is TGTGCCAGCAGCTTAGGGCAGGATCGGTACCAAGAGACCCAGTACTTC. As protein: CASSLGQDRYQETQYF. The full variable domain, rest sourced from reference TRBV7-9 and TRBJ2-5, is DTGVSQNPRHKITKRGQNVTFRCDPISEHNRLYWYRQTLGQGPEFLTYFQNEAQLEKSRLLSDRFSAERPKGSFSTLEIQRTEQGDSAMYLCASSLGQDRYQETQYFGPGTRLLVL.

This clonotype was observed a few times. This CDR3 reads CATEESSGNTIYF. DNA for the CDR3: TGTGCCACCGAGGAAAGCTCTGGAAACACCATATATTTT. This sequence joins TRBV15 and TRBJ1-3, with D unclear. Per germline, CDR1 LNHNV and CDR2 YYDKDF (reference sequence). Trimming removed 8 bases at V and 0 bases at J, with 8 bases between. There are 13 residues in the CDR3. Full variable domain (rest looked up from reference TRBV15 and TRBJ1-3): DAMVIQNPRYQVTQFGKPVTLSCSQTLNHNVMYWYQQKSSQAPKLLFHYYDKDFNNEADTPDNFQSRRPNTSFCFLDIRSPGLGDTAMYLCATEESSGNTIYFGEGSWLTVV.

The rearrangement joins TRBV12-3 or TRBV12-4 to TRBJ1-1; weak D call: TRBD1 (5 bases). The CDR3 extends over 16 amino acids. V was shortened by 1 base and J by 1 base, with 13 bases between the two germline ends. CDR3 amino acids: CASSLVRGLQNTEAFF. The CDR3 DNA reads TGTGCCAGCAGTTTAGTAAGGGGACTGCAGAACACTGAAGCTTTCTTT.

The chain recombines TRBV25-1 with TRBJ2-7, with D possibly TRBD1 on 5 matching bases. Germline V gene lookup returns CDR1 MGHDK and CDR2 SYGVNS. Trimming removed 1 base at V and 0 bases at J, with 16 bases between. The CDR3 is 17 amino acids. The DNA for the CDR3 is TGTGCCAGCAGTGAATTTGGGCTGACAGCTGACTCCTACGAGCAGTACTTC. This codes for CASSEFGLTADSYEQYF.

V and J are TRBV15 and TRBJ2-7; TRBD1 matches at 10 bases. The CDR3 covers 14 residues. Germline CDR1 and CDR2: LNHNV and YYDKDF (reference sequence). The trim removed 5 bases at V and 6 bases at J, leaving 7 bases unmatched. The CDR3 region has the DNA TGTGCCACCAGCGGAAGACAGGGGGCCGGCGAGCAGTACTTC. Residues: CATSGRQGAGEQYF.

J is TRBJ2-1 and V is TRBV6-2 or TRBV6-3, with a possible D match to TRBD2 (6 bases). This CDR3 comprises 16 residues. V lost 2 bases to trimming and J lost 2 bases, with 13 bases between them. Germline CDR1 and CDR2: MNHEY and SVGEGT. The CDR3 bases are TGTGCCAGCAGTTACGATCGGGAGACGGCCTACAATGAGCAGTTCTTC. This codes for CASSYDRETAYNEQFF.